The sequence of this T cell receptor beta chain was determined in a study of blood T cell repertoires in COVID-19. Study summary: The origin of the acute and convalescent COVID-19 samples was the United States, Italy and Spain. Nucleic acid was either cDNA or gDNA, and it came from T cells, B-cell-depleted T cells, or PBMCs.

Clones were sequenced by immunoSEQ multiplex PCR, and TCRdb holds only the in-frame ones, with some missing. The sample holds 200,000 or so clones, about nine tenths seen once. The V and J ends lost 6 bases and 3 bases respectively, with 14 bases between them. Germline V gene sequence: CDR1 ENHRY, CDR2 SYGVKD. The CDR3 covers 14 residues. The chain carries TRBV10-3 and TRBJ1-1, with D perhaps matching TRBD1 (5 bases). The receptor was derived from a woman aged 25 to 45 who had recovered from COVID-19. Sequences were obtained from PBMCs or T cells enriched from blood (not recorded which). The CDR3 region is CAISRAGSDTEAFF. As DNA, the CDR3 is TGTGCCATCAGCCGAGCAGGGTCTGACACTGAAGCTTTCTTT.